The T cell receptor beta chain under discussion was sequenced for a study of CD8 T cells in Susac syndrome. Germline V gene data show CDR1 as LNHDA and CDR2 as SQIVND (reference sequence). There are 15 residues in the CDR3. The J segment lost 5 bases and the V segment lost 6 bases, leaving 10 bases of the junction unmatched. Random hexamers were used to reverse transcribe an amount of 0.5 to 1 ug RNA. TCRdb re-analysed the immunoSEQ multiplex PCR reads in MiXCR, keeping a single row per CDR3 protein. Seen here are around 190,000 distinct CDR3 sequences, approximately 93% observed once, and the top ten hold around 0.1%.

This TCR was sampled from a human donor in good health. V usage is TRBV19 and J usage is TRBJ2-5; TRBD2 matches at 9 bases. Sample: CD4+ T cells from PBMCs. The CDR3 here is CASSGSGGYRETQYF. The CDR3, as DNA: TGTGCCAGTAGCGGTAGCGGGGGCTACAGGGAGACCCAGTACTTC.